This T cell receptor beta chain was recovered during a study of tumor-infiltrating lymphocytes in oesophageal squamous cell carcinoma. MiXCR, applied by TCRdb to the PCR reads, yields one record per CDR3 protein. The sample contains 18,000 or so distinct CDR3 sequences, around 40% of which appear only once. Per germline, CDR1 MNHEY and CDR2 SMNVEV (reference sequence). The length of the CDR3 is 14 residues. This chain joins TRBV27 and TRBJ2-1, with 9 bases fitting TRBD1. The DNA end lines up better with TRBJ2-7; the J call may be wrong. The sequenced material came from esophageal tumor tissue. The sequence was collected from a male donor with esophageal squamous cell carcinoma. The CDR3: CASSLRQGDGEQYF. The CDR3 DNA reads TGTGCCAGCAGTTTACGACAGGGGGACGGCGAGCAGTACTTC.